This TCR beta chain was observed in a study of blood T cell repertoires in COVID-19. Background on the study: Acute and convalescent COVID-19 samples came from the United States, Italy and Spain. Sources were T cells, B-cell-depleted T cells, or PBMCs; the material itself was cDNA or gDNA.

Enrolled during active infection, Seattle patients were then followed longitudinally. As originally analysed: Reference gene primer amplification yielded estimated nucleated cell counts. This table comes from immunoSEQ multiplex PCR, and its TCRdb copy is limited to in-frame clones, with some not included. D and trimming come from the DNA, and the V and J calls and clone size come from that table. The sample has 250,000 to 400,000 clones, approximately 88% seen once. This clone appeared a few times. Trimming left V 0 bases short and J 4 bases short, with 7 bases between. In germline, CDR1 is SGDLS, CDR2 YYNGEE. This CDR3 has 13 amino acids.

The chain couples TRBV9 to TRBJ2-5; tentatively, D is TRBD1 (6 bases). This TCR was recovered from a woman between 25 and 40 years old with COVID-19, enrolled during active disease. The sequenced sample consisted of peripheral blood. DNA for the CDR3: TGTGCCAGCAGCGTAGGACAGGCAGAGACCCAGTACTTC. It yields the protein CASSVGQAETQYF.